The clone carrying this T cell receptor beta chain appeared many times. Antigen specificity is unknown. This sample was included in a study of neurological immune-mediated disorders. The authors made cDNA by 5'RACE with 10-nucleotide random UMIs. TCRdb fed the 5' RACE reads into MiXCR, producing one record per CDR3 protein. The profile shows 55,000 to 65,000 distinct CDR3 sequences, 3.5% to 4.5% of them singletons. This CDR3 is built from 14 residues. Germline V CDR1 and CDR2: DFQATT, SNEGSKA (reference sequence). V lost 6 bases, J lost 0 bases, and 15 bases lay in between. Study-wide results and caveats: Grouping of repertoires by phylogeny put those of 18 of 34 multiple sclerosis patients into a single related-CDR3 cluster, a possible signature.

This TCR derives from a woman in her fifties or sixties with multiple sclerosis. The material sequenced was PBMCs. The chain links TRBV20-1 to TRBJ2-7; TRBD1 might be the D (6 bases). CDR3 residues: CSAQRTATSYEQYF. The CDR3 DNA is TGCAGTGCCCAAAGGACAGCTACCTCCTACGAGCAGTACTTC.